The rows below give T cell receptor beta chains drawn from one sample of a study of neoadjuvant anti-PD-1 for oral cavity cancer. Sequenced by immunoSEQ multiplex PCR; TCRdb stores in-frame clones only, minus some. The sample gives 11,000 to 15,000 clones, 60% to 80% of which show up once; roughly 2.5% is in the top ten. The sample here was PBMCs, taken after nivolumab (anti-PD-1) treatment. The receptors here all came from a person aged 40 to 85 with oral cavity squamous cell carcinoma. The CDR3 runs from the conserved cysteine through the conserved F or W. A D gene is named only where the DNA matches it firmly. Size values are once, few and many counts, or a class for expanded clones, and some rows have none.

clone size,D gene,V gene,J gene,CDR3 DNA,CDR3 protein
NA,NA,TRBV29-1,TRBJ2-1,TGCAGCGTTGAAGACTGGGGGAGCAGTGAGCAGTTCTTC,CSVEDWGSSEQFF
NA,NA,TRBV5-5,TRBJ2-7,TGTGCCAGCAGCTTCGACATAGTCGGCTACGAGCAGTACTTC,CASSFDIVGYEQYF
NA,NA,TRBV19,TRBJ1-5,TGTGCCAGTAGTCCGACATTCAATCAGCCCCAGCATTTT,CASSPTFNQPQHF
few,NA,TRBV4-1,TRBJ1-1,TGCGCCAGCAGCCAAGAGATAACAGTTTACACTGAAGCTTTCTTT,CASSQEITVYTEAFF
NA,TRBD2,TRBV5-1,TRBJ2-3,TGCGCCAGCAGCTCGTTGGGGACTAGCAACACAGATACGCAGTATTTT,CASSSLGTSNTDTQYF
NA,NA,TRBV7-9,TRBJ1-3,TGTGCCAGCGACCCGGATGTAAACACCATATATTTT,CASDPDVNTIYF
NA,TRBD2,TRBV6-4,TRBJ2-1,TGTGCCAGCAGCGGACTAGCGGGGGGGTCCTACAATGAGCAGTTCTTC,CASSGLAGGSYNEQFF
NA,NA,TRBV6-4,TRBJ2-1,TGTGCCAGCTCCCTCCAGGGGGGCATTAGCGGCAATGAGCAGTTCTTC,CASSLQGGISGNEQFF
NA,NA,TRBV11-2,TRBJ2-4,TGTGCCAGCAGCTTTGGAGGAACGGCCAAAAACATTCAGTACTTC,CASSFGGTAKNIQYF
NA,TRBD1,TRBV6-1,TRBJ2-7,TGTGCCAGCAGCGCAGGACAGGGAATTCGCTACGAGCAGTACTTC,CASSAGQGIRYEQYF
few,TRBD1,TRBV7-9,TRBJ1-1,TGTGCCAGCAGCTCGGACAGGACAGGCGGTGAAGCTTTCTTT,CASSSDRTGGEAFF
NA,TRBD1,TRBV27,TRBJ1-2,TGTGCCAGCAGTCCCCGACAGGGAACCGGCGGCTACACCTTC,CASSPRQGTGGYTF
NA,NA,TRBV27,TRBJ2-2,TGTGCCAGCAGTTGGCTTCGTGGCACCGGGGAGCTGTTTTTT,CASSWLRGTGELFF
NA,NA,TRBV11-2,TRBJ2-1,TGTGCCAGCAGCTTACTGCTGGACACTTACAATGAGCAGTTCTTC,CASSLLLDTYNEQFF
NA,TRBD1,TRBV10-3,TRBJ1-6,TGTGCCATCAGGGACAGGGGTCTAGATTCACCCCTCCACTTT,CAIRDRGLDSPLHF
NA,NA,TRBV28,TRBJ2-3,TGTGCCAGCAGCCCTGGCTCCTGGCCTTTTGGGACAGATACGCAGTATTTT,CASSPGSWPFGTDTQYF
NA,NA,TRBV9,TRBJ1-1,TGTGCCAGCAGCGCCCGGGGGGGCGTAAACACTGAAGCTTTCTTT,CASSARGGVNTEAFF
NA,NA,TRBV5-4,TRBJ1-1,TGTGCCAGCAGCTCCCCGGGACAACGAGGTACTGAAGCTTTCTTT,CASSSPGQRGTEAFF
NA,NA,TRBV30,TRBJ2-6,TGTGCCTGGAGCCCGACGGGGAGACACCTCTCTGGGGCCAACGTCCTGACTTTC,CAWSPTGRHLSGANVLTF
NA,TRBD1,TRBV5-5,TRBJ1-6,TGTGCCAGCAGCACCCGGGACAGGGAGCCCCTCCACTTT,CASSTRDREPLHF
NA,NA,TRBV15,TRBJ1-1,TGTGCCACCAGCAGTTCCGTTCACCCGGTTGGGACTGAAGCTTTCTTT,CATSSSVHPVGTEAFF
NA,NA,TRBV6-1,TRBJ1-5,TGTGCCAGCAGTAACGGGGGTGGCAATCAGCCCCAGCATTTT,CASSNGGGNQPQHF
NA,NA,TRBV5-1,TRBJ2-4,TGCGCCAGCAGCTTGGAAGGGGGAGGTCAGTACTTC,CASSLEGGGQYF
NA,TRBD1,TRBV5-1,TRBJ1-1,TGCGCCAGCAGTTTACACAGGGACAGCACTGAAGCTTTCTTT,CASSLHRDSTEAFF
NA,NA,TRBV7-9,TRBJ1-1,TGTGCCAGCAGCCGACCGGGAGCATACACTGAAGCTTTCTTT,CASSRPGAYTEAFF
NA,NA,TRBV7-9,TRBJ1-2,TGTGCCAGCAGCTTTGGGGGGAGCAGGCGCTATGGCTACACCTTC,CASSFGGSRRYGYTF
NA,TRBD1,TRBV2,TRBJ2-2,TGTGCCAGCAGTGGGGACAGGGGCGCCGGGGAGCTGTTTTTT,CASSGDRGAGELFF
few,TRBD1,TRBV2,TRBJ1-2,TGTGCCAGCAGTCCTCCTAGGACAGGGTTGCTGATCGGCTACACCTTC,CASSPPRTGLLIGYTF
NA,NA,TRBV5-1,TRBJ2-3,TGCGCCAGCGGGAAGGGGCAAAGCACAGATACGCAGTATTTT,CASGKGQSTDTQYF
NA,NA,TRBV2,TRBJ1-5,TGTGCCAGCAGACGACGGGTTGGTCAGCCCCAGCATTTT,CASRRRVGQPQHF
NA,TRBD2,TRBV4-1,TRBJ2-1,TGCGCCAGCAGCCAAGACTCTAGCGGACCTTACAATGAGCAGTTCTTC,CASSQDSSGPYNEQFF
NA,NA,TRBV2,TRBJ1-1,TGTGCCAGCAGTGAAGTCACTGAAGCTTTCTTT,CASSEVTEAFF
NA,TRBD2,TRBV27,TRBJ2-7,TGTGCCAGCAGTTCCGGAGCGGGGCCCTCCTACGAGCAGTACTTC,CASSSGAGPSYEQYF
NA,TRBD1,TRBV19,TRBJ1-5,TGTGCCAGTAGTTATAGACAGGGAGGGATGTTCAATCAGCCCCAGCATTTT,CASSYRQGGMFNQPQHF
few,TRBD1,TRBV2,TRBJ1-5,TGTGCCAGCAGCGGTGGGGGACGGGACAGGGTCAATCAGCCCCAGCATTTT,CASSGGGRDRVNQPQHF
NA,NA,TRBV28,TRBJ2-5,TGTGCCAGCAGTTTATGGGCCCAGACCCAGTACTTC,CASSLWAQTQYF
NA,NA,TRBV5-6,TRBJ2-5,TGTGCCAGCAGCTTGGCAGGGGTCCGAGAGACCCAGTACTTC,CASSLAGVRETQYF
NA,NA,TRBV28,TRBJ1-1,TGTGCCAGCAGACTCGGCGCCGGTACGTACATTGAAGCTTTCTTT,CASRLGAGTYIEAFF
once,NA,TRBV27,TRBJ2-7,TGTGCCAGCAGTTCCCTCCCGTCAGGGATCCGTGAGCAGTACTTC,CASSSLPSGIREQYF
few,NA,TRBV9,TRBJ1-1,TGTGCCAGCAGCGCCCCCGGGGCCACTGAAGCTTTCTTT,CASSAPGATEAFF
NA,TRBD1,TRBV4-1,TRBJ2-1,TGCGCCAGCAGCCAAGTAAATTTAGTGGACAGGGGATACAATGAGCAGTTCTTC,CASSQVNLVDRGYNEQFF
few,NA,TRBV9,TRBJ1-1,TGTGCCAGCAGCGCAACGACAGGTAACACTGAAGCTTTCTTT,CASSATTGNTEAFF
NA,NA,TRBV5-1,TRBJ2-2,TGCGCCAGCAGCTTGGTAGCGACGAACACCGGGGAGCTGTTTTTT,CASSLVATNTGELFF
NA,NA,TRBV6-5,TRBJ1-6,TGTGCCAGCAGTCTGGCAGGGGATAATTCACCCCTCCACTTT,CASSLAGDNSPLHF
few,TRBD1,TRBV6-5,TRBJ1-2,TGTGCCAGCAGTTACGGGCAGGGGGTGATCTATGGCTACACCTTC,CASSYGQGVIYGYTF